The 26 T cell receptor beta chains presented below share a single source sample, sequenced in a study of CD8+ T cells in alopecia areata. The sequencing template was cDNA reverse transcribed from extracted RNA. The table came from immunoSEQ multiplex PCR; TCRdb's copy has only in-frame clones and leaves some out. This table holds about 97,000 clones, 41% found once. The source material was CD4+ T cells sorted from blood. The receptors derive from a human donor with alopecia areata.

The chain couples TRBV18 to TRBJ2-5; tentatively, D is TRBD1 or TRBD2 (5 bases each). Trimming removed 8 bases at V and 2 bases at J, with 9 bases between. The CDR3 totals 12 residues. Germline-derived CDR1 and CDR2 are KGHSH and LQKENI. CDR3 region: CASGDGQETQYF. CDR3 in DNA: TGTGCCAGCGGGGACGGGCAAGAGACCCAGTACTTC.

This sequence joins TRBV27 and TRBJ2-7; D might be TRBD1 (5 bases). Germline V gene data show CDR1 as MNHEY and CDR2 as SMNVEV (reference sequence). The V gene lost 4 bases and the J gene lost 0 bases, with 10 bases spanning the gap. The CDR3 contains 14 residues. This chain's CDR3 is CASSSLGPSYEQYF. As DNA, the CDR3 is TGTGCCAGCAGTTCCCTGGGGCCCTCCTACGAGCAGTACTTC.

This clone occurred a few times. This chain uses TRBV19 with TRBJ1-1; D may be TRBD1 (5 bases). Trimming pared 6 bases from V and 5 bases from J, leaving 10 bases between. From germline, CDR1 is LNHDA and CDR2 SQIVND (reference sequence). The CDR3 spans 12 residues. The CDR3 region has the DNA TGTGCCAGTAGCTTCAGGGAGACTGAAGCTTTCTTT. This sequence encodes CASSFRETEAFF.

This clone has more than one count but fewer than ten. CDR3 bases: TGTGCCAGCAGCTTAGTCATGAGAGAGCAGTACTTC. Its protein product is CASSLVMREQYF. The rearrangement joins TRBV7-2 to TRBJ2-7, with unresolved D. The CDR3 has 12 amino acids. Deletions cut 1 base from V and 7 bases from J, with 8 bases between. Germline V gives CDR1 SGHTA, CDR2 FQGNSA.

The V call is TRBV4-3, the J call TRBJ2-2; 8 bases are shared with TRBD2. Trimming cost V 1 base and J 5 bases; bases outside gene matches: 3. This CDR3 spans 15 amino acids. Germline assignment: CDR1 LGHNA and CDR2 YSLEER. Here the CDR3 reads CASSQAGGPTGELFF. The CDR3 region has the DNA TGCGCCAGCAGCCAAGCGGGGGGGCCAACCGGGGAGCTGTTTTTT.

This clone has only a few counts. The chain links TRBV28 to TRBJ1-1; 11 bases are shared with TRBD1. The J segment lost 5 bases and the V segment lost 6 bases, leaving 17 bases of the junction unmatched. This CDR3 region has 18 residues. Per the germline V gene, CDR1 is MDHEN and CDR2 is SYDVKM. This CDR3 reads CASSRDPRTGGLRTEAFF. DNA of the CDR3: TGTGCCAGCAGCCGGGACCCCCGGACAGGGGGCCTGCGGACTGAAGCTTTCTTT.

The chain employs TRBV30 and TRBJ1-1; 8 bases fit TRBD1. The CDR3 runs to 13 residues. The V gene's germline CDR1 is GTSNPN and CDR2 SVGIG (reference sequence). Trimming at V came to 0 bases and at J to 7 bases, leaving 4 bases not matched to a gene. The CDR3 DNA is TGTGCCTGGAGTGTAGACAGGGGAAATGAAGCTTTCTTT. Translating it yields CAWSVDRGNEAFF. The full variable domain, rest sourced from reference TRBV30 and TRBJ1-1, is SQTIHQWPATLVQPVGSPLSLECTVEGTSNPNLYWYRQAAGRGLQLLFYSVGIGQISSEVPQNLSASRPQDRQFILSSKKLLLSDSGFYLCAWSVDRGNEAFFGQGTRLTVV.

The genes are TRBV7-9 and TRBJ2-5; a weak D match, TRBD1 (6 bases). The V gene lost 6 bases and the J gene lost 1 base, with 9 bases spanning the gap. This CDR3 is 13 amino acids long. Germline V gene data show CDR1 as SEHNR and CDR2 as FQNEAQ (reference sequence). The CDR3 sequence: CASSRQVQETQYF. The CDR3 DNA reads as TGTGCCAGCAGTCGACAGGTCCAAGAGACCCAGTACTTC.

This clone was recorded a few times. V is TRBV29-1 and J is TRBJ2-1, with D hard to call. The CDR3 length is 15 residues. V was trimmed by 2 bases and J by 1 base, leaving 12 bases between them. The germline V gene encodes CDR1 SQVTM and CDR2 ANQGSEA. The CDR3 loop is CSVERPAVSYNEQFF. The CDR3, as DNA: TGCAGCGTTGAAAGACCAGCTGTATCCTACAATGAGCAGTTCTTC.

The rearrangement links TRBV7-2 to TRBJ2-3; TRBD2 is a possible D gene (6 bases). Germline V gene lookup returns CDR1 SGHTA and CDR2 FQGNSA. V was shortened by 3 bases and J by 0 bases, with 16 bases between the two germline ends. The CDR3 spans 17 residues. The DNA of the CDR3 is TGTGCCAGCAGCTTGTTCGCGCGGGGCATTAGCACAGATACGCAGTATTTT. It yields the protein CASSLFARGISTDTQYF.

In its sample, this clone was seen once. The chain couples TRBV30 to TRBJ1-1; unclear D gene. V was cut by 0 bases and J by 6 bases, with 11 bases left in between. Germline V CDR1 and CDR2: GTSNPN, SVGIG (reference sequence). CDR3 size: 13 residues. CDR3 DNA sequence: TGTGCCTGGAGTGTACTAGGGCGCGCTGAAGCTTTCTTT. Protein sequence: CAWSVLGRAEAFF.

The CDR3: CATSASGEYNEQFF. The CDR3 DNA follows: TGTGCCACCAGCGCTAGCGGGGAATACAATGAGCAGTTCTTC. V usage is TRBV15 and J usage is TRBJ2-1, with 9 bases matching TRBD2. The germline CDR1 and CDR2 sequences are LNHNV and YYDKDF (reference sequence). The CDR3 runs 14 residues. J was trimmed by 4 bases and V by 5 bases; bases with no gene match: 3.

The rearrangement links TRBV6-5 to TRBJ1-2; D gene ambiguous. The germline V gene has CDR1 MNHEY and CDR2 SVGAGI. Trimming cost V 0 bases and J 6 bases, with 8 bases left between them. This CDR3 is 13 amino acids long. This CDR3 reads CASSYSRLNGYTF. The DNA for the CDR3 is TGTGCCAGCAGTTACTCGCGACTTAATGGCTACACCTTC.

V usage is TRBV14 and J usage is TRBJ2-7; 10 bases are a match to TRBD1. Germline CDR1 reads SGHDN; CDR2 reads FVKESK. The CDR3 consists of 15 residues. V lost 4 bases and J lost 4; bases outside the gene matches: 7. CDR3 region: CASSPTRQGAYEQYF. CDR3 coding DNA: TGTGCCAGCAGCCCGACCAGACAGGGGGCTTACGAGCAGTACTTC.

V and J are TRBV7-2 and TRBJ2-7; 12 bases are a match to TRBD2. V gave up 2 bases and J gave up 4 bases; unmatched junction bases: 3. Germline CDR1 SGHTA, CDR2 FQGNSA. The CDR3 runs to 15 residues. CDR3 in amino acids: CASSLSSGGVYEQYF. CDR3 nucleotides: TGTGCCAGCAGCTTATCTAGCGGGGGGGTTTACGAGCAGTACTTC.

The table lists this clone with a few counts. The chain employs TRBV7-2 and TRBJ1-6, with 11 bases that match TRBD1. V shed 0 bases and J 12 bases; nucleotides not matched to a gene: 1. The CDR3 runs 14 residues. The germline gives CDR1 SGHTA, CDR2 FQGNSA. CDR3: CASSLAGQGVPLHF. The CDR3, as DNA: TGTGCCAGCAGCTTAGCGGGACAGGGGGTACCCCTCCACTTT.

The chain recombines TRBV6-5 with TRBJ1-5, with D possibly being TRBD1 (5 bases). CDR1 and CDR2 from the germline V gene are MNHEY and SVGAGI. This CDR3 is built from 14 residues. Trimming cost V 0 bases and J 5 bases, with 8 bases left between them. CDR3 loop: CASSYSQGYQPQHF. The DNA for the CDR3 is TGTGCCAGCAGTTACTCCCAGGGATATCAGCCCCAGCATTTT.

The V gene is TRBV5-1, the J gene TRBJ1-1; unclear D gene. The V gene lost 3 bases and the J gene lost 4 bases, with 16 bases spanning the gap. Per germline, CDR1 SGHRS and CDR2 YFSETQ. The CDR3 covers 15 residues. CDR3 residues: CASSSGDPVVTEAFF. In nucleotides, the CDR3 is TGCGCCAGCAGCTCTGGGGATCCCGTGGTCACTGAAGCTTTCTTT.

This chain links TRBV30 with TRBJ1-5; no firm D call. This CDR3 comprises 17 residues. V was clipped by 0 bases and J by 0 bases, with 15 bases between them. Germline V lookup: CDR1 GTSNPN, CDR2 SVGIG (reference sequence). The CDR3 reads CAWSVPGPGDSNQPQHF. CDR3 bases: TGTGCCTGGAGTGTACCCGGCCCTGGGGATAGCAATCAGCCCCAGCATTTT.

The chain is built from TRBV5-1 and TRBJ2-1; TRBD2 agrees at 11 bases. Germline CDR1 SGHRS, CDR2 YFSETQ. With 5 bases clipped from V and 5 bases from J, the junction kept 6 bases outside the gene matches. This CDR3 is built from 15 residues. The CDR3 DNA is TGCGCCAGCAGAGATGGACTAGCGGGTAACAATGAGCAGTTCTTC. Translating gives CASRDGLAGNNEQFF.

This clone occurred a few times. The chain is built from TRBV28 and TRBJ2-3, with D hard to call. The CDR3 has 11 amino acids. V was clipped by 6 bases and J by 8 bases, with 9 bases between them. Germline lookup yields CDR1 MDHEN and CDR2 SYDVKM. For the CDR3, the DNA is TGTGCCAGCAGCGCCCTCCGTACGCAGTATTTT. Translating it yields CASSALRTQYF. Together with reference TRBV28 and TRBJ2-3, the CDR3 gives the full variable domain: DVKVTQSSRYLVKRTGEKVFLECVQDMDHENMFWYRQDPGLGLRLIYFSYDVKMKEKGDIPEGYSVSREKKERFSLILESASTNQTSMYLCASSALRTQYFGPGTRLTVL.

The V gene is TRBV28, the J gene TRBJ1-5, with a possible D match to TRBD1 (5 bases). This CDR3 comprises 12 residues. Trimming shortened V by 9 bases and J by 8 bases, and 14 bases separated the two germline ends. Germline V CDR1 and CDR2: MDHEN, SYDVKM. The CDR3 reads CASGPGGEPQHF. CDR3 sequence (DNA): TGTGCCAGTGGACCCGGGGGTGAGCCCCAGCATTTT.

This clone came up once. The chain recombines TRBV2 with TRBJ2-5, with unresolved D. Per the germline V gene, CDR1 is SNHLY and CDR2 is FYNNEI. This CDR3 is 15 amino acids long. V lost 6 bases and J lost 2, with 16 bases in between. CDR3 sequence reads: CASSSEGWFQETQYF. For the CDR3, the DNA is TGTGCCAGCAGCAGCGAAGGGTGGTTTCAAGAGACCCAGTACTTC.

This clone was counted a few times. The rearrangement uses TRBV28 and TRBJ2-7, with 7 bases identical to TRBD2. Per the germline V gene, CDR1 is MDHEN and CDR2 is SYDVKM. This CDR3 contains 13 residues. After removal of 10 bases from V and 5 bases from J, the junction contained 11 bases not matched to a gene. This CDR3 reads CATLGGVPNEQYF. The CDR3 DNA reads TGTGCCACCCTGGGAGGGGTTCCGAACGAGCAGTACTTC.

This chain connects TRBV7-8 to TRBJ2-7; tentative D call: TRBD2 (5 bases). V dropped 10 bases and J dropped 3 bases, with 7 bases sitting between them. CDR3 length: 10 amino acids. Germline loops: CDR1 SGHVS, CDR2 FQNEAQ. The CDR3 coding sequence is TGTGCCACGGGGAACTACGAGCAGTACTTC. It codes for CATGNYEQYF.

V and J are TRBV18 and TRBJ2-3, with D unclear. Trimming stripped 1 base from V and 2 bases from J, with 7 bases between. The CDR3 totals 14 residues. CDR1 KGHSH and CDR2 LQKENI come from the germline V gene. The CDR3 sequence is CASSPRGITDTQYF. CDR3 coding DNA: TGTGCCAGCTCACCACGAGGAATCACAGATACGCAGTATTTT.